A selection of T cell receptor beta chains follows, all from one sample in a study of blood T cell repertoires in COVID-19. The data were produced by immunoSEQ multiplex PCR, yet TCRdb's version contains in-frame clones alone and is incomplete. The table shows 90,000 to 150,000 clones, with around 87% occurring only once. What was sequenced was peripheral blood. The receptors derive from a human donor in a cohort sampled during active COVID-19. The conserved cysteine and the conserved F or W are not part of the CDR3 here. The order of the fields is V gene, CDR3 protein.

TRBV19	ASSIPAGPSQNIQY
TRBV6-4	ASRPEQDSTDTQY
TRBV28	ASRAPIDTQY
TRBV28	ASSLLAGGPRMNTGELF
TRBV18	ASSDGGSDTQY
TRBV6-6	ASSTQEGEVYEQY
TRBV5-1	ASSSQGPETQY
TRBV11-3	ASSPRTTGNRADTQY
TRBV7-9	ASSLTLQGGTEAF
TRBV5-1	ASSGRWGDITETQY
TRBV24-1	ATSDRGHTTDTQY